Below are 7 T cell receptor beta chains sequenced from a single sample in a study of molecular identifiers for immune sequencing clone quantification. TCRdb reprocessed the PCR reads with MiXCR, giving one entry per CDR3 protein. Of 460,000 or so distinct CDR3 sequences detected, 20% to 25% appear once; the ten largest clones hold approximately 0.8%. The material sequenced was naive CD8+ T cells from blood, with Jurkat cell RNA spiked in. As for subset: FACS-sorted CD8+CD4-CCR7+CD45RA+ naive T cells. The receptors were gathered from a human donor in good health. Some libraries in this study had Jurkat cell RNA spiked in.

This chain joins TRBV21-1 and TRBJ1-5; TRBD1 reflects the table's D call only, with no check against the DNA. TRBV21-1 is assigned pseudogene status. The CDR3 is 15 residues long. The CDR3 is CASNPSQAWEQPQHF. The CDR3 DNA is TGTGCCAGCAACCCCTCACAGGCTTGGGAACAGCCCCAGCATTTT.

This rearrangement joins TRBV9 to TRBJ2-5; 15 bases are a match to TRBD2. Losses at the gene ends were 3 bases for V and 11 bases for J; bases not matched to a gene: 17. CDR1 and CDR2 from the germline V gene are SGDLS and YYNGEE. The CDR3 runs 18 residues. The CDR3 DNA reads TGTGCCAGCAGCGCGACCGGGACTAGCGGGGGGACGGATTCGATACAGTACTTC. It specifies CASSATGTSGGTDSIQYF.

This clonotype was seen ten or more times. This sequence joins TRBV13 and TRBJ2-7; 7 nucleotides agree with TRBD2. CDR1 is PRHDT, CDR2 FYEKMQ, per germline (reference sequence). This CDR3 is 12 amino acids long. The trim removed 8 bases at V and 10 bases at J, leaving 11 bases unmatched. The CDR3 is CASVQGAGHQYF. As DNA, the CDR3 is TGTGCCAGCGTGCAAGGAGCGGGGCATCAGTACTTC. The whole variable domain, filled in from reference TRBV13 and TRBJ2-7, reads AAGVIQSPRHLIKEKRETATLKCYPIPRHDTVYWYQQGPGQDPQFLISFYEKMQSDKGSIPDRFSAQQFSDYHSELNMSSLELGDSALYFCASVQGAGHQYFGPGTRLTVT.

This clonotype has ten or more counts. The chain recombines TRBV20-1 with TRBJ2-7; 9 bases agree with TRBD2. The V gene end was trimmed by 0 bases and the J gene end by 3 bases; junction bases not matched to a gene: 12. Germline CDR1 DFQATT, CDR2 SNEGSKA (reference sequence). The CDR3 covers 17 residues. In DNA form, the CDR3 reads TGCAGTGCTAGAGACGAGTGGCGGGAGGGCCTGCGCTACGAGCAGTACTTC. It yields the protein CSARDEWREGLRYEQYF.

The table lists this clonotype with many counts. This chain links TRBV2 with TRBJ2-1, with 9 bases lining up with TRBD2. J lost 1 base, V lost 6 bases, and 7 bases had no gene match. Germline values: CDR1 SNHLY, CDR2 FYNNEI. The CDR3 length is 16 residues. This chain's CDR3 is CASRPTSGRSYNEQFF. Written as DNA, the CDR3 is TGTGCCAGCAGACCGACTAGCGGCCGTTCCTACAATGAGCAGTTCTTC.

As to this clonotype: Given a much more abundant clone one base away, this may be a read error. Written as DNA, the CDR3 is TGTGTCAGCAGCCAATGGACCACAGGGAACACAGATACGCAGTATTTT. Residues: CVSSQWTTGNTDTQYF. The chain has TRBV3-1 and TRBJ2-3, with D tentatively TRBD1 (6 bases). The CDR3 length is 16 residues. CDR1 LGHDT and CDR2 YNNKEL come from the germline V gene (reference sequence).

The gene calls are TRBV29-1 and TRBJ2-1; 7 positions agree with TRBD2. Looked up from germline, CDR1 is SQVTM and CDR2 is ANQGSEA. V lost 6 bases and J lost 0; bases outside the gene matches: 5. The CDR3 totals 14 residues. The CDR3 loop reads CSVGGRGSYNEQFF. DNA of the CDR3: TGCAGCGTCGGGGGGAGGGGCTCCTACAATGAGCAGTTCTTC.